The 24 T cell receptor beta chains given below trace back to one sample, sequenced in a study of response to subunit inactivated influenza vaccine. One entry per CDR3 protein results from TCRdb running MiXCR on the RT-PCR reads. The sample holds about 700,000 distinct CDR3 sequences, 14% seen once. The sample was PBMCs from blood, taken 14 days before vaccination. The receptors here all came from a man between 50 and 59 years old who received an inactivated influenza vaccine.

This chain joins TRBV7-8 and TRBJ2-2, with D perhaps matching TRBD1 (6 bases). This CDR3 has 15 residues. CDR1 is SGHVS and CDR2 is FQNEAQ in the germline V gene. The germline V and J ends were trimmed by 6 bases and 7 bases, with 18 bases remaining between them. CDR3 sequence: CASRIGTLGSGELFF. CDR3 in DNA: TGTGCCAGCAGGATTGGGACATTGGGAAGCGGGGAGCTGTTTTTT. The full variable domain, with the rest looked up from reference TRBV7-8 and TRBJ2-2, is GAGVSQSPRYKVAKRGQDVALRCDPISGHVSLFWYQQALGQGPEFLTYFQNEAQLDKSGLPSDRFFAERPEGSVSTLKIQRTQQEDSAVYLCASRIGTLGSGELFFGEGSRLTVL.

Many counts were recorded for this clonotype. In DNA form, the CDR3 reads TGTGCCAGCACCACTCCTCTACTAGCGGGGAATCAAGAGACCCAGTACTTC. Encoded protein: CASTTPLLAGNQETQYF. The chain joins TRBV28 to TRBJ2-5, with 10 nucleotides matching TRBD2. From germline, CDR1 is MDHEN and CDR2 SYDVKM. The CDR3 runs 17 residues. J gave up 2 bases and V 7 bases, and 13 bases lay outside the gene matches. Using reference TRBV28 and TRBJ2-5 for the parts outside the CDR3, the full variable domain is DVKVTQSSRYLVKRTGEKVFLECVQDMDHENMFWYRQDPGLGLRLIYFSYDVKMKEKGDIPEGYSVSREKKERFSLILESASTNQTSMYLCASTTPLLAGNQETQYFGPGTRLLVL.

This clonotype has more than one count but fewer than ten. This chain uses TRBV11-2 with TRBJ1-1; TRBD1 matches 8 bases. This CDR3 has 14 residues. The junction had 3 bases not matched to a gene; V was cut back by 0 bases and J by 6 bases. From germline, CDR1 is SGHAT and CDR2 FQNNGV. DNA of the CDR3: TGTGCCAGCAGCTTAGACAGGGGGCTGCCTGAAGCTTTCTTT. Protein product: CASSLDRGLPEAFF.

This clonotype has more than one count but fewer than ten. The CDR3 protein is CASSGIGANVLTF. CDR3 in DNA: TGTGCCAGCAGTGGGATCGGGGCCAACGTCCTGACTTTC. V is TRBV6-2 or TRBV6-3 and J is TRBJ2-6; D is uncertain. The germline gives CDR1 MNHEY, CDR2 SVGEGT. The CDR3 spans 13 residues. The germline V and J ends were trimmed by 5 bases and 4 bases, with 6 bases remaining between them.

This clonotype was counted at least ten times. The chain carries TRBV6-2 or TRBV6-3 and TRBJ2-1; the D is unclear. The CDR3 runs 14 residues. V lost 4 bases and J lost 2, with 9 bases in between. Germline V gene sequence: CDR1 MNHEY, CDR2 SVGEGT. CDR3 sequence: CASSWSGPYNEQFF. The CDR3 region has the DNA TGTGCCAGCAGTTGGTCCGGGCCCTACAATGAGCAGTTCTTC.

The J gene is TRBJ2-7, the V gene TRBV7-9, with 12 bases identical to TRBD2. Germline values: CDR1 SEHNR, CDR2 FQNEAQ (reference sequence). V lost 5 bases, J lost 3 bases, and 8 bases stayed unmatched. The CDR3 is 16 amino acids. CDR3 sequence reads: CASSRGLAGTLYEQYF. For the CDR3, the DNA is TGTGCCAGCAGCCGCGGACTAGCGGGAACTCTCTACGAGCAGTACTTC.

This rearrangement joins TRBV7-2 to TRBJ1-1; D is undetermined. The CDR3 extends over 14 amino acids. V was shortened by 5 bases and J by 1 base, with 11 bases between the two germline ends. Germline-derived CDR1 and CDR2 are SGHTA and FQGNSA. The CDR3 protein is CASSQSVGNTEAFF. CDR3 coding DNA: TGTGCCAGCAGCCAGTCCGTGGGGAACACTGAAGCTTTCTTT.

The chain recombines TRBV6-2 or TRBV6-3 with TRBJ2-4; 7 bases line up with TRBD1. The trim removed 6 bases at V and 9 bases at J, leaving 8 bases unmatched. The CDR3 contains 13 residues. The germline V gene has CDR1 MNHEY and CDR2 SVGEGT. The CDR3 DNA is TGTGCCAGCAGGCCCCCAGGGGGATTCATTCAGTACTTC. It yields the protein CASRPPGGFIQYF.

There are a few counts of this clonotype. The chain combines TRBV2 with TRBJ2-1, with 7 bases lining up with TRBD2. The CDR3 has 15 amino acids. Trimming removed 1 base from V and 8 bases from J; junction bases left unmatched: 8. Germline V lookup: CDR1 SNHLY, CDR2 FYNNEI. Here the CDR3 reads CASSEGSGGFHEQFF. CDR3 nucleotide sequence: TGTGCCAGCAGTGAAGGGTCGGGAGGTTTCCATGAGCAGTTCTTC.

This clonotype was detected only a few times. The rearrangement joins TRBV20-1 to TRBJ2-7, with D possibly matching TRBD1 (5 bases). Germline V lookup: CDR1 DFQATT, CDR2 SNEGSKA (reference sequence). The CDR3 consists of 15 residues. Trimming removed 5 bases at V and 1 base at J, with 18 bases between. The DNA of the CDR3 is TGCAGTGCTGACGACAGAATCTCAAATTCCTACGAGCAGTACTTC. Its protein product is CSADDRISNSYEQYF.

This clonotype occurred a few times. V usage is TRBV6-6 and J usage is TRBJ1-4; D not certain. There are 12 residues in the CDR3. CDR1 and CDR2 from the germline V gene are MNHNY and SVGAGI (reference sequence). Trimming pared 6 bases from V and 5 bases from J, leaving 7 bases between. The CDR3 DNA reads as TGTGCCAGCAGCCGGTGGAATGAAAAACTGTTTTTT. As protein: CASSRWNEKLFF.

This clonotype was seen a handful of times. The chain employs TRBV4-3 and TRBJ2-7; TRBD1 might be the D (5 bases). Germline loops: CDR1 LGHNA, CDR2 YSLEER. Trimming left V 0 bases short and J 3 bases short, with 12 bases between. The CDR3 sequence is 15 residues long. In DNA form, the CDR3 reads TGCGCCAGCAGCCAAGATATGGGGCTCTACTACGAGCAGTACTTC. This encodes CASSQDMGLYYEQYF.

This clonotype has a count of ten or more. The genes are TRBV7-7 and TRBJ2-2, with D uncertain. Trimming took off 4 bases at V and 7 bases at J, with 4 bases between the two ends. Germline V gene data show CDR1 as SSHAT and CDR2 as FNYEAQ (reference sequence). The CDR3 is made up of 11 amino acids. The CDR3 DNA reads as TGTGCCAGCAGCTGGGACGGGGAGCTGTTTTTT. It codes for CASSWDGELFF.

This clonotype has a count of ten or more. An end of the junction does not agree with germline; a read error may underlie this. The chain employs TRBV12-3 or TRBV12-4 and TRBJ2-1; no clear D gene. The CDR3 totals 13 residues. In nucleotides, the CDR3 is TGCGCCAGCAGCCAGACCGGTTACAATGAGCAGTTCTTC. It encodes CASSQTGYNEQFF.

The rearrangement links TRBV7-9 to TRBJ1-1; D not certain. Trimming took 1 base from V and 1 from J, leaving 13 bases between them. Germline CDR1 SEHNR, CDR2 FQNEAQ (reference sequence). The CDR3 covers 16 residues. The CDR3, as DNA: TGTGCCAGCAGCTTAGTTTCCTGGGCAGGGAACACTGAAGCTTTCTTT. Protein: CASSLVSWAGNTEAFF.

V gene TRBV4-3 combines with J gene TRBJ2-1, with 9 bases fitting TRBD2. V lost 4 bases, J lost 2 bases, and 6 bases stayed unmatched. The CDR3 sequence is 16 residues long. Germline loops: CDR1 LGHNA, CDR2 YSLEER. Here the CDR3 reads CASSPLAGSTYNEQFF. The CDR3 DNA follows: TGCGCCAGCAGCCCTCTAGCGGGGTCGACCTACAATGAGCAGTTCTTC.

This clonotype was picked up many times. The chain carries TRBV20-1 and TRBJ2-1; TRBD2 is a possible D gene (7 bases). The germline V gene encodes CDR1 DFQATT and CDR2 SNEGSKA (reference sequence). The CDR3 is 14 residues long. Deletions cut 3 bases from V and 4 bases from J, with 13 bases between. The CDR3: CSASGGAPYNEQFF. The CDR3 nucleotides are TGCAGTGCTAGTGGGGGGGCCCCTTACAATGAGCAGTTCTTC.

V usage is TRBV13 and J usage is TRBJ2-4, with TRBD2 matching 14 bases. J gave up 1 base and V 0 bases, and 2 bases lay outside the gene matches. CDR1 and CDR2 from the germline V gene are PRHDT and FYEKMQ (reference sequence). This CDR3 contains 18 residues. This CDR3 reads CASSLGTSGGAAKNIQYF. CDR3 nucleotide sequence: TGTGCCAGCAGCTTAGGGACTAGCGGGGGGGCCGCCAAAAACATTCAGTACTTC.

In its sample, this clonotype was seen a few times. The rearrangement links TRBV3-1 to TRBJ2-5; tentative D call: TRBD2 (6 bases). Per the germline V gene, CDR1 is LGHDT and CDR2 is YNNKEL (reference sequence). The CDR3 runs 16 residues. V lost 4 bases, J lost 2 bases, and 17 bases lay in between. CDR3 DNA: TGTGCCAGCAGCCGTGAGCTGCGGGGCCCACAAGAGACCCAGTACTTC. Protein product: CASSRELRGPQETQYF.

This clonotype was picked up a small number of times. V is TRBV20-1 and J is TRBJ1-2, with D possibly TRBD1 on 5 matching bases. Trimming removed 3 bases from V and 4 bases from J, with 18 bases in between. Looked up from germline, CDR1 is DFQATT and CDR2 is SNEGSKA (reference sequence). This CDR3 region has 15 residues. For the CDR3, the DNA is TGCAGTGCTAGGACAGACCACACAGGATCCTATGGCTACACCTTC. This translates into CSARTDHTGSYGYTF.

This clonotype turned up a few times. This sequence joins TRBV20-1 and TRBJ2-1; no firm D call. Trimming removed 3 bases from V and 0 bases from J, with 9 bases in between. Germline V gene data show CDR1 as DFQATT and CDR2 as SNEGSKA (reference sequence). This CDR3 is built from 14 residues. The CDR3 sequence is CSASRQDSYNEQFF. Here the CDR3 DNA reads TGCAGTGCTAGTCGCCAGGACTCCTACAATGAGCAGTTCTTC.

This clonotype was seen only a few times. CDR3 in amino acids: CASRPERRNTGELFF. CDR3 nucleotide sequence: TGTGCCAGCAGACCCGAGCGGAGAAACACCGGGGAGCTGTTTTTT. This chain uses TRBV28 with TRBJ2-2; TRBD2 is a possible D gene (5 bases). The CDR3 sequence is 15 residues long. Trimming pared 6 bases from V and 2 bases from J, leaving 13 bases between. CDR1 MDHEN and CDR2 SYDVKM come from the germline V gene.

The V call is TRBV5-1, the J call TRBJ2-7, with a possible D match to TRBD1 (5 bases). The germline V gene has CDR1 SGHRS and CDR2 YFSETQ. Deletions cut 2 bases from V and 3 bases from J, with 21 bases between. The CDR3 runs to 17 residues. CDR3 sequence reads: CASSFRRAGYGLYEQYF. The CDR3 region has the DNA TGCGCCAGCAGCTTTCGGCGCGCAGGGTACGGCCTCTACGAGCAGTACTTC.

In the case of this clonotype: A much more abundant neighbour one base away suggests this may be a read error. The chain uses TRBV29-1 and TRBJ2-1; TRBD2 matches at 10 bases. Germline CDR1 reads SQVTM; CDR2 reads ANQGSEA. Trimming took 7 bases from V and 7 from J; bases not matched to a gene: 10. This CDR3 region has 14 residues. The CDR3 sequence is CSAKLAGRENEQFF. CDR3 in DNA: TGCAGCGCAAAACTAGCGGGAAGGGAAAATGAGCAGTTCTTC.